The 18 T cell receptor beta chains listed next were all sequenced from one sample in a study of shared clonotypes between healthy human individuals. Measured with immunoSEQ multiplex PCR; TCRdb has only the in-frame clones, and not every one. The sample contains about 2.1 million clones, 85% to 95% of which appear only once. Terminally differentiated effector memory CD45RA+ cells were left out of the naive CD8 fraction, which was CD45RO-negative and positively selected for CCR7. The sequencing input was naive CD8+ T cells from PBMCs. The receptors here all came from a man between 18 and 35 years old in good health. Some clones in this sample may be carry-over from other donors' samples.

CDR3 protein: CASSFGPPTDTQYF. The DNA for the CDR3 is TGTGCCAGCAGTTTCGGACCTCCCACAGATACGCAGTATTTT. The rearrangement joins TRBV6-6 to TRBJ2-3; unclear D gene. Germline V CDR1 and CDR2: MNHNY, SVGAGI (reference sequence). This CDR3 has 14 residues. Between the trimmed V and J ends, which lost 4 bases and 2 bases, there was a span of 10 bases.

The V call is TRBV28, the J call TRBJ2-7; 7 nucleotides agree with TRBD1. The V gene end was trimmed by 5 bases and the J gene end by 4 bases; junction bases not matched to a gene: 11. From germline, CDR1 is MDHEN and CDR2 SYDVKM. The CDR3 loop spans 15 amino acids. The CDR3 protein is CASSPLRQGLYEQYF. DNA of the CDR3: TGTGCCAGCAGTCCCCTGCGACAGGGTCTGTACGAGCAGTACTTC.

This chain links TRBV7-9 with TRBJ2-7; 8 nucleotides agree with TRBD1. Unmatched junction bases numbered 3, after V lost 4 bases and J lost 4 bases. CDR3 length: 13 amino acids. The V gene's germline CDR1 is SEHNR and CDR2 FQNEAQ (reference sequence). CDR3 residues: CASSWGQVYEQYF. As DNA, the CDR3 is TGTGCCAGCAGCTGGGGACAGGTTTACGAGCAGTACTTC.

This clone was observed once. At one end the junction does not follow the germline gene, possibly because of a read error. The rearrangement links TRBV28 to TRBJ2-5, with TRBD2 as a possible D gene (5 bases). The germline V gene has CDR1 MDHEN and CDR2 SYDVKM. CDR3 length equals 15 residues. In DNA form, the CDR3 reads TGTGCCAGCAACCCTCCTCGGGATCTTCAAGGGACCCAGTACTTC. Its translation is CASNPPRDLQGTQYF.

The chain has TRBV4-3 and TRBJ2-1, with TRBD2 matching over 9 bases. The CDR3 has 19 residues. Germline CDR1 and CDR2: LGHNA and YSLEER. Trimming removed 1 base from V and 5 bases from J; junction bases left unmatched: 15. The CDR3 region is CASSQAVTPVAGVNNEQFF. In DNA form, the CDR3 reads TGCGCCAGCAGCCAAGCCGTTACCCCCGTAGCGGGAGTCAACAATGAGCAGTTCTTC.

This chain uses TRBV28 with TRBJ2-3; D ambiguous. The ends were cut back, 7 bases at V and 2 bases at J, with 22 bases in the middle. Germline values: CDR1 MDHEN, CDR2 SYDVKM. The CDR3 consists of 17 residues. The CDR3 sequence: CASIPLLDGYPTDTQYF. CDR3 DNA sequence: TGTGCCAGCATTCCTCTCTTGGACGGCTATCCCACAGATACGCAGTATTTT.

As for this clone: This sample also contains other DNA sequences that code for the same CDR3. The chain employs TRBV10-3 and TRBJ2-7; D tentatively reads TRBD1 or TRBD2 (5 bases each). The CDR3 contains 14 residues. The germline gives CDR1 ENHRY, CDR2 SYGVKD. The ends were cut back, 0 bases at V and 3 bases at J, with 9 bases in the middle. The CDR3 protein is CAISESRGNYEQYF. CDR3 nucleotide sequence: TGTGCCATCAGTGAGTCGAGGGGCAACTACGAGCAGTACTTC.

This chain connects TRBV7-8 to TRBJ2-7; the match to TRBD2 covers 9 bases. V shed 5 bases, J shed 3 bases, and the junction held 17 bases outside the gene matches. This CDR3 has 18 residues. Germline V lookup: CDR1 SGHVS, CDR2 FQNEAQ. CDR3 sequence (DNA): TGTGCCAGCAGCGGACTAACCCTGGGGCGGGAGGGCCGCTACGAGCAGTACTTC. It specifies CASSGLTLGREGRYEQYF.

The CDR3 loop is CASSSPRETYEQYF. CDR3 nucleotides: TGTGCCAGCAGTTCCCCCAGAGAGACCTACGAGCAGTACTTC. The chain combines TRBV6-6 with TRBJ2-7; D ambiguous. This CDR3 region has 14 residues. V lost 4 bases, J lost 2 bases, and 12 bases lay in between. Germline values: CDR1 MNHNY, CDR2 SVGAGI (reference sequence).

V and J are TRBV19 and TRBJ1-1, with D hard to call. The V end was cut by 10 bases, the J end by 0 bases, with 15 bases between. Germline loops: CDR1 LNHDA, CDR2 SQIVND (reference sequence). The CDR3 spans 14 residues. The CDR3 sequence is CATSLSSMNTEAFF. The CDR3 bases are TGTGCCACCTCCCTCTCATCCATGAACACTGAAGCTTTCTTT.

The chain carries TRBV27 and TRBJ2-7, with TRBD2 matching 10 bases. Germline values: CDR1 MNHEY, CDR2 SMNVEV (reference sequence). CDR3 length equals 14 residues. V shed 8 bases, J shed 3 bases, and the junction held 7 bases outside the gene matches. The CDR3 DNA reads as TGTGCCAGCGGAAAGACTAGCGGGCTCTACGAGCAGTACTTC. Its translation is CASGKTSGLYEQYF.

The genes are TRBV30 and TRBJ2-7; D is possibly TRBD1 or TRBD2 (5 bases each). The CDR3 is made up of 17 amino acids. Trimming took off 0 bases at V and 3 bases at J, with 21 bases between the two ends. Germline values: CDR1 GTSNPN, CDR2 SVGIG (reference sequence). The CDR3 here is CAWSVRGDPGPHYEQYF. CDR3 coding DNA: TGTGCCTGGAGTGTACGAGGGGATCCGGGGCCCCACTACGAGCAGTACTTC. Filled out from reference TRBV30 and TRBJ2-7, the complete variable domain reads SQTIHQWPATLVQPVGSPLSLECTVEGTSNPNLYWYRQAAGRGLQLLFYSVGIGQISSEVPQNLSASRPQDRQFILSSKKLLLSDSGFYLCAWSVRGDPGPHYEQYFGPGTRLTVT.

To note about this clone: The sample has other DNA sequences that encode this CDR3 too. This chain links TRBV27 with TRBJ1-1; D possibly corresponds to TRBD1 (5 bases). Germline V gene lookup returns CDR1 MNHEY and CDR2 SMNVEV (reference sequence). V lost 2 bases and J lost 8, with 12 bases in between. CDR3 size: 13 residues. CDR3 amino acids: CASSLRGEPEAFF. The CDR3 DNA reads TGTGCCAGCAGTTTACGGGGGGAGCCCGAAGCTTTCTTT.

The rearrangement uses TRBV4-1 and TRBJ1-2, with a weak D call TRBD1 (5 bases). V lost 0 bases to trimming and J lost 7 bases, with 15 bases between them. The CDR3 sequence is 15 residues long. Germline V lookup: CDR1 MGHRA, CDR2 YSYEKL. CDR3 in amino acids: CASSQEGVWGSGYTF. CDR3 bases: TGCGCCAGCAGCCAAGAGGGGGTCTGGGGGAGTGGCTACACCTTC.

This clone was recorded once. CDR3 nucleotides: TGCGTGAACCCGGGGGAGACCCAGTACTTC. Encoded protein: CVNPGETQYF. The V gene is TRBV10-1, the J gene TRBJ2-5; D may be TRBD2 (5 bases). CDR1 and CDR2 (germline): WNHNN, SYGVQD (reference sequence). The CDR3 covers 10 residues.

The V gene is TRBV28, the J gene TRBJ2-7, with TRBD2 identical over 11 bases. The CDR3 spans 15 residues. Per germline, CDR1 MDHEN and CDR2 SYDVKM. Unmatched junction bases numbered 5, after V lost 5 bases and J lost 2 bases. The DNA for the CDR3 is TGTGCCAGCAGTACCAATAGCGGGAGGGCCTACGAGCAGTACTTC. Protein sequence: CASSTNSGRAYEQYF. The full variable domain, completed using reference TRBV28 and TRBJ2-7, is DVKVTQSSRYLVKRTGEKVFLECVQDMDHENMFWYRQDPGLGLRLIYFSYDVKMKEKGDIPEGYSVSREKKERFSLILESASTNQTSMYLCASSTNSGRAYEQYFGPGTRLTVT.

The chain combines TRBV11-2 with TRBJ1-1; 9 nucleotides match TRBD1. Germline-derived CDR1 and CDR2 are SGHAT and FQNNGV. Trimming took 5 bases from V and 5 from J; bases not matched to a gene: 9. This CDR3 is built from 15 residues. Here the CDR3 reads CASSPTPGTGTEAFF. Here the CDR3 DNA reads TGTGCCAGCAGCCCGACCCCCGGGACAGGGACTGAAGCTTTCTTT.

The chain couples TRBV27 to TRBJ2-1, with 8 bases that match TRBD2. Germline V gives CDR1 MNHEY, CDR2 SMNVEV (reference sequence). V shed 5 bases, J shed 4 bases, and the junction held 13 bases outside the gene matches. The CDR3 is 17 amino acids. CDR3 DNA sequence: TGTGCCAGCAGTCTCCTCACCCTAGCGGGTTTATACAATGAGCAGTTCTTC. It translates to CASSLLTLAGLYNEQFF.